This TCR beta chain was captured by sequencing in a study of T cell responses to AZD1222 COVID-19 vaccine. Points from the study as a whole: All repertoire sampling was performed exclusively after the peak T cell response. Only a handful of AZD1222 recipients, several in all, had baseline seropositivity. Spike-wide vaccine-associated CD4 TCRs dominated at 160-218 and 743-854.

Details on this clone: Antigen specificity is unknown.

CDR3 length: 14 amino acids. Germline CDR1 is SNHLY and CDR2 is FYNNEI. V lost 11 bases to trimming and J lost 9 bases, with 23 bases between them. Method: immunoSEQ multiplex PCR; TCRdb's copy keeps in-frame clones and lacks some. The sample has about 260,000 clones; more than 85% are singletons. This sample comprised peripheral blood, obtained on day 0 of AZD1222 vaccination. The chain has TRBV2 and TRBJ1-3; no clear D. The TCR was taken from an adult in good health. The CDR3 region has the DNA TGTGCCTCAACCCCAATGGCACGGAGCATCACCATATATTTT. This codes for CASTPMARSITIYF.